The 28 T cell receptor beta chains below all came from one sample that was sequenced in a study of vaccination and CD4 T cells after COVID-19. Oncomine TCR Beta short-read sequencing was applied to DNA from cultured CD4+ T cells. MiXCR was run by TCRdb on the PCR reads, yielding one entry per CDR3 protein. Here the sample spans roughly 10,000 distinct CDR3 sequences, over 65% being singletons. Treatment noted: approximately 10-day PBMC culture with coronavirus spike peptide pools or control peptides (ViraFEST assay). These receptors are not linked to any known antigen. The sample consisted of CD4+ T cells from blood, cultured in vitro. The receptors come from a human donor who had recovered from COVID-19.

V gene TRBV7-9 combines with J gene TRBJ1-1; D remains ambiguous. Germline CDR1 is SEHNR and CDR2 is FQNEAQ (reference sequence). CDR3 length equals 13 residues. V was pared by 3 bases and J by 1 base, with 6 bases between. The CDR3: CASSFEGNTEAFF. CDR3 bases: TGTGCCAGCAGCTTCGAAGGGAACACTGAAGCTTTCTTT. The entire variable domain, with the rest obtained from reference TRBV7-9 and TRBJ1-1, is as follows: DTGVSQNPRHKITKRGQNVTFRCDPISEHNRLYWYRQTLGQGPEFLTYFQNEAQLEKSRLLSDRFSAERPKGSFSTLEIQRTEQGDSAMYLCASSFEGNTEAFFGQGTRLTVV.

The chain has TRBV6-1 and TRBJ1-5, with TRBD1 matching 12 bases. Per germline, CDR1 MNHNS and CDR2 SASEGT. V lost 6 bases and J lost 6; bases outside the gene matches: 3. The CDR3 has 14 amino acids. The CDR3 DNA reads TGTGCCAGCAGGGGACAGGGGGCAGGTCAGCCCCAGCATTTT. Translating it yields CASRGQGAGQPQHF.

The chain employs TRBV20-1 and TRBJ1-1, with a possible D match to TRBD1 (5 bases). The CDR3 is made up of 14 amino acids. The germline V gene encodes CDR1 DFQATT and CDR2 SNEGSKA (reference sequence). Trimming stripped 8 bases from V and 0 bases from J, with 16 bases between. DNA of the CDR3: TGCAGTACTAACAGGTTTCCCATGAACACTGAAGCTTTCTTT. It codes for CSTNRFPMNTEAFF.

The CDR3: CASSHSKTTAGQALANTGELFF. CDR3 nucleotide sequence: TGTGCCAGCAGCCACTCCAAAACCACGGCGGGACAGGCCCTTGCGAACACCGGGGAGCTGTTTTTT. J is TRBJ2-2 and V is TRBV14, with 8 bases lining up with TRBD1. The CDR3 has 22 residues. Germline V gene sequence: CDR1 SGHDN, CDR2 FVKESK. The junction had 21 bases not matched to a gene; V was cut back by 3 bases and J by 0 bases.

The J gene is TRBJ1-5, the V gene TRBV5-8; 11 bases map to TRBD1. The CDR3 is made up of 14 amino acids. CDR1 and CDR2 (germline): SGHTS, YDEGEE. J lost 6 bases, V lost 5 bases, and 4 bases had no gene match. This CDR3 reads CASRQDRGLQPQHF. CDR3 sequence (DNA): TGTGCCAGCAGACAGGACAGGGGGCTTCAGCCCCAGCATTTT.

The chain carries TRBV7-9 and TRBJ1-1; no firm D call. V was pared by 4 bases and J by 2 bases, with 8 bases between. The CDR3 extends over 13 amino acids. Germline loops: CDR1 SEHNR, CDR2 FQNEAQ (reference sequence). CDR3 nucleotide sequence: TGTGCCAGCAGCTCAGAGATTAACACTGAAGCTTTCTTT. Protein sequence: CASSSEINTEAFF.

This clonotype was counted only a few times. This chain links TRBV2 with TRBJ2-3; 7 bases are a match to TRBD2. The CDR3 spans 16 residues. Germline values: CDR1 SNHLY, CDR2 FYNNEI. The V segment lost 3 bases and the J segment 3 bases; nucleotides outside the gene matches: 9. This CDR3 reads CASSDPGGRGTDTQYF. The CDR3 DNA reads as TGTGCCAGCAGTGACCCAGGAGGGAGGGGTACAGATACGCAGTATTTT.

This clonotype appeared a single time. The gene calls are TRBV19 and TRBJ1-1, with TRBD1 matching 7 bases. CDR1 and CDR2 (germline): LNHDA, SQIVND (reference sequence). This CDR3 contains 14 residues. Unmatched junction bases numbered 0, after V lost 1 base and J lost 1 base. DNA for the CDR3: TGTGCCAGTAGTATAGGGACAGGGAACACTGAAGCTTTCTTT. As protein: CASSIGTGNTEAFF.

This chain connects TRBV7-9 to TRBJ2-4, with D tentatively TRBD1 (6 bases). CDR1 is SEHNR, CDR2 FQNEAQ, per germline (reference sequence). The CDR3 spans 13 residues. Deletions cut 8 bases from V and 5 bases from J, with 13 bases between. The CDR3 reads CASEKGHENIQYF. CDR3 coding DNA: TGTGCCAGCGAGAAGGGACACGAAAACATTCAGTACTTC.

V is TRBV7-9 and J is TRBJ1-2; D gene uncertain. V was shortened by 2 bases and J by 4 bases, with 2 bases between the two germline ends. The germline V gene encodes CDR1 SEHNR and CDR2 FQNEAQ (reference sequence). The CDR3 loop spans 11 amino acids. CDR3 DNA sequence: TGTGCCAGCAGCTTAATCTATGGCTACACCTTC. It encodes CASSLIYGYTF.

This chain uses TRBV18 with TRBJ2-2; 12 bases fit TRBD1. J gave up 6 bases and V 4 bases, and 6 bases lay outside the gene matches. This CDR3 is 16 amino acids long. From germline, CDR1 is KGHSH and CDR2 LQKENI. CDR3 DNA sequence: TGTGCCAGCTCACTCCTCGGGACAGGGGGCTCCGGGGAGCTGTTTTTT. As protein: CASSLLGTGGSGELFF.

The V and J genes are TRBV2 and TRBJ1-4; 7 bases match TRBD1. V was pared by 7 bases and J by 8 bases, with 13 bases of the junction left unmatched. Germline CDR1 is SNHLY and CDR2 is FYNNEI. CDR3 length equals 15 residues. CDR3 sequence (DNA): TGTGCCAGCAACCCCCAGGGGACAGTACGCGAAAAACTGTTTTTT. Translating gives CASNPQGTVREKLFF.

The rearrangement joins TRBV29-1 to TRBJ1-2, with D maybe TRBD1 (5 bases). CDR1 and CDR2 from the germline V gene are SQVTM and ANQGSEA. CDR3 length equals 12 residues. Trimming pared 7 bases from V and 5 bases from J, leaving 14 bases between. The CDR3 protein is CSASAEGYGYTF. For the CDR3, the DNA is TGCAGCGCTTCGGCCGAGGGGTATGGCTACACCTTC.

V is TRBV7-6 and J is TRBJ1-1, with D hard to call. This CDR3 has 13 amino acids. Germline V gives CDR1 SGHVS, CDR2 FNYEAQ. Trimming removed 5 bases at V and 0 bases at J, with 7 bases between. Written as DNA, the CDR3 is TGTGCCAGCAGCCGAGAAATGAACACTGAAGCTTTCTTT. As protein: CASSREMNTEAFF.

J is TRBJ1-5 and V is TRBV6-5; 8 bases are a match to TRBD1. The CDR3 sequence is 18 residues long. Germline CDR1 reads MNHEY; CDR2 reads SVGAGI. V lost 1 base to trimming and J lost 5 bases; unmatched junction nucleotides: 13. The CDR3 region has the DNA TGTGCCAGCAGTTACTTTTCGTCAGCGGCAGGGGGCCATCAGCCCCAGCATTTT. It codes for CASSYFSSAAGGHQPQHF.

A few counts support this clonotype. The V and J genes are TRBV20-1 and TRBJ1-2; possibly TRBD1 for D (5 bases). The CDR3 length is 11 residues. Germline V gives CDR1 DFQATT, CDR2 SNEGSKA (reference sequence). V was trimmed by 1 base and J by 7 bases, leaving 7 bases between them. In nucleotides, the CDR3 is TGCAGTGCTAGAGTTGGGGGTGGCTACACCTTC. Protein sequence: CSARVGGGYTF.

The chain carries TRBV19 and TRBJ2-2, with D maybe TRBD1 (6 bases). The germline gives CDR1 LNHDA, CDR2 SQIVND (reference sequence). CDR3 size: 11 residues. The germline V and J ends were trimmed by 10 bases and 7 bases, with 10 bases remaining between them. CDR3 residues: CATRGGGELFF. The CDR3 DNA reads TGTGCCACCCGAGGGGGCGGGGAGCTGTTTTTT.

The V call is TRBV12-3 or TRBV12-4, the J call TRBJ2-4; D is undetermined. The CDR3 extends over 12 amino acids. V gave up 6 bases and J gave up 7 bases, with 10 bases separating them. CDR3 DNA: TGTGCCAGCAGCCCCGGCAGGAACATTCAGTACTTC. It specifies CASSPGRNIQYF.

V is TRBV24-1 and J is TRBJ1-6; weak D call: TRBD1 (5 bases). The V end was cut by 0 bases, the J end by 6 bases, with 20 bases between. The CDR3 has 19 residues. The V gene's germline CDR1 is KGHDR and CDR2 SFDVKD. CDR3 nucleotide sequence: TGTGCCACCAGTGATTTGGGGATTGGACACTCACTCGGTAATTCACCCCTCCACTTT. This gives the protein CATSDLGIGHSLGNSPLHF.

The chain recombines TRBV7-2 with TRBJ1-1, with 9 positions matching TRBD1. CDR1 is SGHTA, CDR2 FQGNSA, per germline. The junction had 9 bases not matched to a gene; V was cut back by 5 bases and J by 8 bases. This CDR3 comprises 14 residues. The CDR3 DNA reads as TGTGCCAGCAGCGGAGCCCACAGGGGGCTCGAAGCTTTCTTT. It translates to CASSGAHRGLEAFF.

The chain combines TRBV7-6 with TRBJ2-2; D is perhaps TRBD2 (6 bases). The germline V gene encodes CDR1 SGHVS and CDR2 FNYEAQ. CDR3 length: 14 residues. V lost 6 bases, J lost 5 bases, and 13 bases lay in between. In DNA, the CDR3 is TGTGCCAGCAGTCCCCTCGGGGGTACCGGGGAGCTGTTTTTT. Translated, it gives CASSPLGGTGELFF.

The chain employs TRBV20-1 and TRBJ2-2; 10 bases align to TRBD1. This CDR3 spans 13 amino acids. Unmatched junction bases numbered 6, after V lost 5 bases and J lost 9 bases. Germline CDR1 reads DFQATT; CDR2 reads SNEGSKA (reference sequence). The CDR3 DNA is TGCAGTGCTCTCGGACAGGGGGATTGGGAGCTGTTTTTT. It is translated as CSALGQGDWELFF.

V and J are TRBV2 and TRBJ2-2, with D possibly called TRBD1 or TRBD2 (5 bases each). Trimming removed 1 base at V and 5 bases at J, with 11 bases between. CDR3 size: 15 residues. CDR1 SNHLY and CDR2 FYNNEI come from the germline V gene. CDR3 residues: CASSEGWGPTGELFF. CDR3 DNA sequence: TGTGCCAGCAGTGAAGGTTGGGGACCGACCGGGGAGCTGTTTTTT. The variable domain in full, with the rest retrieved from reference TRBV2 and TRBJ2-2, is EPEVTQTPSHQVTQMGQEVILRCVPISNHLYFYWYRQILGQKVEFLVSFYNNEISEKSEIFDDQFSVERPDGSNFTLKIRSTKLEDSAMYFCASSEGWGPTGELFFGEGSRLTVL.

The V call is TRBV19, the J call TRBJ1-6; 7 bases map to TRBD1. The CDR3 extends over 14 amino acids. CDR1 and CDR2 from the germline V gene are LNHDA and SQIVND (reference sequence). V gave up 5 bases and J gave up 8 bases; unmatched junction bases: 6. CDR3 DNA: TGTGCCAGTAGTTTGTGGACAGGTGATTCACCCCTCCACTTT. It is translated as CASSLWTGDSPLHF.

The rearrangement links TRBV7-3 to TRBJ2-2; 7 positions match TRBD2. Germline lookup yields CDR1 SGHTA and CDR2 FQGTGA. V shed 4 bases and J 5 bases; nucleotides not matched to a gene: 10. The CDR3 runs to 16 residues. The CDR3 DNA reads TGTGCCAGCAGCTCCAGAGCGGGGAGTGGAACCGGGGAGCTGTTTTTT. This sequence encodes CASSSRAGSGTGELFF.

The rearrangement links TRBV19 to TRBJ2-3; D unresolved. Germline V gene sequence: CDR1 LNHDA, CDR2 SQIVND (reference sequence). The germline V and J ends were trimmed by 3 bases and 0 bases, with 10 bases remaining between them. This CDR3 has 15 amino acids. The CDR3 nucleotides read TGTGCCAGTAGTATGTCCAGACCTAGCACAGATACGCAGTATTTT. It is translated as CASSMSRPSTDTQYF.

The chain links TRBV10-3 to TRBJ2-7; 7 bases agree with TRBD1. This CDR3 is 15 amino acids long. Per germline, CDR1 ENHRY and CDR2 SYGVKD. V was pared by 0 bases and J by 3 bases, with 5 bases of the junction left unmatched. CDR3 bases: TGTGCCATCAGTGAGTCTCTGGACAGGAGCTACGAGCAGTACTTC. It translates to CAISESLDRSYEQYF.

The genes are TRBV28 and TRBJ1-1; D gene unclear. Germline V CDR1 and CDR2: MDHEN, SYDVKM. V lost 2 bases to trimming and J lost 0 bases, with 4 bases between them. CDR3 length equals 13 residues. CDR3: CASSLDMNTEAFF. Written as DNA, the CDR3 is TGTGCCAGCAGTTTAGATATGAACACTGAAGCTTTCTTT.